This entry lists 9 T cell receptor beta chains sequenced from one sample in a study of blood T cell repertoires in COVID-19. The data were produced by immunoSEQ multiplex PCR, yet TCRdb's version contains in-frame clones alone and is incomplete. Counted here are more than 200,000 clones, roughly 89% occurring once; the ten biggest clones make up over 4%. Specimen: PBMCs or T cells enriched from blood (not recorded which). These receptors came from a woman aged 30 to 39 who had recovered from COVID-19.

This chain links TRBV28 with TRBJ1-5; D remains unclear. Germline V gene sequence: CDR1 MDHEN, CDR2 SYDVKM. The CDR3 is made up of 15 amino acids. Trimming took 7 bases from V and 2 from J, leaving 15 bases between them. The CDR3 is CASTPRFGGNQPQHF. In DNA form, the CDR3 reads TGTGCCAGCACTCCCAGGTTCGGGGGCAATCAGCCCCAGCATTTT.

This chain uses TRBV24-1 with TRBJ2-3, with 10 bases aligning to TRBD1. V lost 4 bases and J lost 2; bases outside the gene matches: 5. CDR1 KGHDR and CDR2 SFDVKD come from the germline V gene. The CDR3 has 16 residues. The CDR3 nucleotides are TGTGCCACCAGTGAGGCCGGGACAGGGGACACAGATACGCAGTATTTT. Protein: CATSEAGTGDTDTQYF.

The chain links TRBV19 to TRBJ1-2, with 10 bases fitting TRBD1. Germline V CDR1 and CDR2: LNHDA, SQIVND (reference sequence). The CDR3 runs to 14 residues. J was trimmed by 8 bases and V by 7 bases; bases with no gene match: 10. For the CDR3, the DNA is TGTGCCAGTAACCCTATCCGGGACAGGGGAGGCTACACCTTC. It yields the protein CASNPIRDRGGYTF.

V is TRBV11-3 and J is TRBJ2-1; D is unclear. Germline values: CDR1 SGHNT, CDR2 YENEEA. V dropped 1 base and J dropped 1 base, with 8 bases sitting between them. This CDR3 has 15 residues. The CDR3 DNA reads TGTGCCAGCAGCTTAGTCCCAAATTCCTACAATGAGCAGTTCTTC. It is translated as CASSLVPNSYNEQFF.

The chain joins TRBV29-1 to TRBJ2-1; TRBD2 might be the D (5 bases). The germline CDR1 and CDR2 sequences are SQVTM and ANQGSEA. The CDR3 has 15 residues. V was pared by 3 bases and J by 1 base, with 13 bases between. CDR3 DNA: TGCAGCGTTGATGCCCCACGGGGATCCTACAATGAGCAGTTCTTC. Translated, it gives CSVDAPRGSYNEQFF.

The CDR3 bases are TGTGCCAGCAGTGAAGAACAGGGGGCAACTGAAGCTTTCTTT. It is translated as CASSEEQGATEAFF. The chain carries TRBV2 and TRBJ1-1; TRBD1 matches 9 bases. The length of the CDR3 is 14 residues. V was clipped by 1 base and J by 5 bases; unmatched bases: 2. Germline V lookup: CDR1 SNHLY, CDR2 FYNNEI.

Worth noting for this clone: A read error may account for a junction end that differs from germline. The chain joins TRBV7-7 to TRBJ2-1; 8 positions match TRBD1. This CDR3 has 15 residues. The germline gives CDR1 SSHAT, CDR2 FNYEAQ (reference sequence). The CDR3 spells CASSLGTGVYNEQFF. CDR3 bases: TGTGCTAGCAGCTTAGGGACAGGAGTATACAATGAGCAGTTCTTC.

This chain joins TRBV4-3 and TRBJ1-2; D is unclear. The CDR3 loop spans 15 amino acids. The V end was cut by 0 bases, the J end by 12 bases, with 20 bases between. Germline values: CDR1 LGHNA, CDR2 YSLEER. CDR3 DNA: TGCGCCAGCAGCCAAGATAGGCGGGAGGGTCAAGAAGACACCTTC. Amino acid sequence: CASSQDRREGQEDTF.

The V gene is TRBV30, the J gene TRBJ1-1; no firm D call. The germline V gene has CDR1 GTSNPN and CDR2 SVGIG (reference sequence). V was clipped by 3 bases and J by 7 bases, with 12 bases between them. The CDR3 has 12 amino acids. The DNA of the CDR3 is TGTGCCTGGAGGGCAGCGGGAGGTGAAGCTTTCTTT. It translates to CAWRAAGGEAFF. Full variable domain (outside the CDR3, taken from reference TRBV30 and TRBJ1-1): SQTIHQWPATLVQPVGSPLSLECTVEGTSNPNLYWYRQAAGRGLQLLFYSVGIGQISSEVPQNLSASRPQDRQFILSSKKLLLSDSGFYLCAWRAAGGEAFFGQGTRLTVV.